These 27 T cell receptor beta chains share one sample of origin, sequenced in a study of shared T cell receptors in the human thymus. The method was immunoSEQ multiplex PCR; TCRdb's version includes in-frame clones alone and lacks a portion of them. The sample contains over 650,000 clones, 87% of which appear only once. These same records also appear under a second study, on human thymus T cells.

The sample was thymocytes. These receptors were taken from a boy in the first two years of life with a congenital heart defect.

The V call is TRBV27, the J call TRBJ1-1; 10 nucleotides line up with TRBD1. This CDR3 is built from 17 residues. Trimming cost V 2 bases and J 3 bases; bases outside gene matches: 9. Germline loops: CDR1 MNHEY, CDR2 SMNVEV (reference sequence). CDR3 region: CASSLARQGAPDTEAFF. The CDR3 nucleotides read TGTGCCAGCAGTTTAGCCAGACAGGGGGCGCCGGACACTGAAGCTTTCTTT.

V usage is TRBV5-8 and J usage is TRBJ1-5, with D uncertain. The germline V gene has CDR1 SGHTS and CDR2 YDEGEE. Trimming took off 4 bases at V and 3 bases at J, with 14 bases between the two ends. The CDR3 contains 15 residues. The CDR3 nucleotides are TGTGCCAGCAGCAGGCCCGGGAGGGACAATCAGCCCCAGCATTTT. Amino acids: CASSRPGRDNQPQHF. Based on the CDR3 plus reference TRBV5-8 and TRBJ1-5, the full variable domain is EAGVTQSPTHLIKTRGQQATLRCSPISGHTSVYWYQQALGLGLQFLLWYDEGEERNRGNFPPRFSGRQFPNYSSELNVNALELEDSALYLCASSRPGRDNQPQHFGDGTRLSIL.

CDR3 in DNA: TGCAGCGTTGAAGATTGGCCTAGCGGGAGAAGCACAGATACGCAGTATTTT. Its translation is CSVEDWPSGRSTDTQYF. The rearrangement joins TRBV29-1 to TRBJ2-3; TRBD2 aligns across 10 bases. The CDR3 contains 17 residues. Trimming removed 0 bases from V and 0 bases from J; junction bases left unmatched: 6. Germline assignment: CDR1 SQVTM and CDR2 ANQGSEA.

Note on this clone: The same CDR3 can be traced to other DNA sequences in this sample. The rearrangement joins TRBV30 to TRBJ2-5, with TRBD1 identical over 8 bases. Germline CDR1 GTSNPN, CDR2 SVGIG (reference sequence). This CDR3 has 15 amino acids. V shed 5 bases, J shed 5 bases, and the junction held 13 bases outside the gene matches. CDR3 residues: CAWGVGAGGAETQYF. CDR3 in DNA: TGTGCCTGGGGCGTGGGGGCAGGGGGCGCGGAGACCCAGTACTTC.

The J gene is TRBJ2-6, the V gene TRBV2, with 9 bases aligning to TRBD2. CDR3 size: 17 residues. Germline CDR1 is SNHLY and CDR2 is FYNNEI. V was clipped by 5 bases and J by 1 base; unmatched bases: 6. CDR3 in amino acids: CASSWCGRDSGANVLTF. CDR3 sequence (DNA): TGTGCCAGCAGTTGGTGCGGGAGGGATTCTGGGGCCAACGTCCTGACTTTC.

V and J are TRBV29-1 and TRBJ1-1; the D gene is possibly TRBD1 (5 bases). Germline values: CDR1 SQVTM, CDR2 ANQGSEA. CDR3 length: 13 residues. V was clipped by 2 bases and J by 6 bases, with 13 bases between them. CDR3 sequence reads: CSVERAGMSEAFF. The CDR3 DNA is TGCAGCGTTGAACGGGCAGGGATGTCTGAAGCTTTCTTT.

The V gene is TRBV4-3, the J gene TRBJ2-5, with TRBD2 as a possible D gene (6 bases). This CDR3 has 15 residues. The germline V gene has CDR1 LGHNA and CDR2 YSLEER. The ends were cut back, 0 bases at V and 3 bases at J, with 11 bases in the middle. The CDR3 spells CASSQDGRGEETQYF. The CDR3 coding sequence is TGCGCCAGCAGCCAAGACGGGCGGGGTGAAGAGACCCAGTACTTC.

The genes are TRBV28 and TRBJ2-7; D perhaps matches TRBD1 (5 bases). Germline V gives CDR1 MDHEN, CDR2 SYDVKM. V was pared by 2 bases and J by 2 bases, with 16 bases between. This CDR3 is 16 amino acids long. CDR3 in amino acids: CASSLPNLTDPYEQYF. The CDR3 bases are TGTGCCAGCAGTTTACCGAATCTGACAGATCCCTACGAGCAGTACTTC. Full variable domain (rest looked up from reference TRBV28 and TRBJ2-7): DVKVTQSSRYLVKRTGEKVFLECVQDMDHENMFWYRQDPGLGLRLIYFSYDVKMKEKGDIPEGYSVSREKKERFSLILESASTNQTSMYLCASSLPNLTDPYEQYFGPGTRLTVT.

CDR3 protein: CASSPNRGSNEQFF. In DNA, the CDR3 is TGCGCCAGCAGCCCCAACAGGGGTTCCAATGAGCAGTTCTTC. V and J are TRBV5-1 and TRBJ2-1, with 7 bases fitting TRBD1. CDR1 SGHRS and CDR2 YFSETQ come from the germline V gene. Trimming took 4 bases from V and 6 from J; bases not matched to a gene: 7. The CDR3 has 14 amino acids.

This clone occurred once. The chain is built from TRBV19 and TRBJ1-5; TRBD1 matches 8 bases. From germline, CDR1 is LNHDA and CDR2 SQIVND (reference sequence). V lost 4 bases to trimming and J lost 2 bases; unmatched junction nucleotides: 4. The CDR3 totals 15 residues. Here the CDR3 DNA reads TGTGCCAGTAGTAGACAGGGGTTGGGCAATCAGCCCCAGCATTTT. It translates to CASSRQGLGNQPQHF.

The chain joins TRBV6-1 to TRBJ2-1; 8 nucleotides match TRBD1. CDR1 MNHNS and CDR2 SASEGT come from the germline V gene. The CDR3 runs 17 residues. J gave up 1 base and V 4 bases, and 9 bases lay outside the gene matches. The CDR3 loop reads CASSGQGRQRSYNEQFF. CDR3 bases: TGTGCCAGCAGTGGACAGGGGAGGCAGAGGTCCTACAATGAGCAGTTCTTC.

Written as DNA, the CDR3 is TGCGCCAGCAGCCAAGTGCGTTTCACGCGTCGAGAAGCTTTCTTT. Protein sequence: CASSQVRFTRREAFF. This chain connects TRBV4-3 to TRBJ1-1, with D hard to call. Germline CDR1 LGHNA, CDR2 YSLEER. V was pared by 1 base and J by 8 bases, with 17 bases between. There are 15 residues in the CDR3.

CDR3 amino acids: CASSTGRRELELGTQYF. The CDR3, as DNA: TGTGCCAGCAGCACGGGTAGGCGGGAGCTTGAGTTGGGTACGCAGTATTTT. The chain combines TRBV27 with TRBJ2-3; 7 bases match TRBD2. The J segment lost 8 bases and the V segment lost 6 bases, leaving 20 bases of the junction unmatched. This CDR3 comprises 17 residues. Germline V gene lookup returns CDR1 MNHEY and CDR2 SMNVEV (reference sequence).

V usage is TRBV11-2 and J usage is TRBJ2-1, with 8 bases fitting TRBD2. Germline lookup yields CDR1 SGHAT and CDR2 FQNNGV. V gave up 5 bases and J gave up 6 bases; unmatched junction bases: 6. The length of the CDR3 is 14 residues. CDR3: CASSPRTSSNEQFF. The CDR3, as DNA: TGTGCCAGCAGCCCCCGGACTAGCTCCAATGAGCAGTTCTTC.

The chain couples TRBV2 to TRBJ2-7, with 11 bases identical to TRBD2. After removal of 6 bases from V and 8 bases from J, the junction contained 12 bases not matched to a gene. Germline V gene sequence: CDR1 SNHLY, CDR2 FYNNEI. The CDR3 contains 15 residues. CDR3 sequence: CASSRLAGRTSKQYF. In DNA, the CDR3 is TGTGCCAGCAGCCGACTAGCGGGACGTACGAGTAAGCAGTACTTC.

As for this clone: Distinct nucleotide sequences in the sample also encode this CDR3. The CDR3 region is CASSPVLSSGNTEAFF. The CDR3 region has the DNA TGCGCCAGCAGCCCCGTTTTGAGTTCGGGAAACACTGAAGCTTTCTTT. The V gene is TRBV5-1, the J gene TRBJ1-1, with D unresolved. Germline V CDR1 and CDR2: SGHRS, YFSETQ. Trimming cost V 4 bases and J 2 bases, with 18 bases left between them. The CDR3 totals 16 residues.

The V gene is TRBV7-8, the J gene TRBJ1-1; 9 nucleotides line up with TRBD1. The CDR3 is 19 amino acids. The V gene's germline CDR1 is SGHVS and CDR2 FQNEAQ. J was trimmed by 4 bases and V by 6 bases; bases with no gene match: 21. The CDR3 protein is CASSPRTGEAYIVSTEAFF. In DNA form, the CDR3 reads TGTGCCAGCAGTCCAAGGACAGGGGAAGCCTATATTGTTTCCACTGAAGCTTTCTTT.

This clone was observed a single time. This chain links TRBV6-5 with TRBJ2-1; 7 bases line up with TRBD1. The J segment lost 6 bases and the V segment lost 5 bases, leaving 7 bases of the junction unmatched. Germline CDR1 and CDR2: MNHEY and SVGAGI. The CDR3 totals 14 residues. As DNA, the CDR3 is TGTGCCAGCAGTAGCCGCCGGGACAGCAATGAGCAGTTCTTC. As protein: CASSSRRDSNEQFF.

For the CDR3, the DNA is TGCAGCGCCTGTAGGCTAGCGGAAGAGACCCAGTACTTC. It encodes CSACRLAEETQYF. The chain uses TRBV29-1 and TRBJ2-5; TRBD2 matches 7 bases. The J segment lost 3 bases and the V segment lost 7 bases, leaving 8 bases of the junction unmatched. The CDR3 sequence is 13 residues long. CDR1 and CDR2 (germline): SQVTM, ANQGSEA.

The rearrangement joins TRBV4-1 to TRBJ2-2; D possibly corresponds to TRBD2 (5 bases). The V end lost 0 bases, the J end lost 3 bases, and 17 bases lay between the germline ends. The length of the CDR3 is 18 residues. Germline V gene data show CDR1 as MGHRA and CDR2 as YSYEKL. CDR3 DNA sequence: TGCGCCAGCAGCCAAGATCGGGGTCTCAAACTGCACACCGGGGAGCTGTTTTTT. Translated, it gives CASSQDRGLKLHTGELFF.

The V call is TRBV27, the J call TRBJ1-6; 7 bases are shared with TRBD1. The germline V gene encodes CDR1 MNHEY and CDR2 SMNVEV (reference sequence). There are 14 residues in the CDR3. V trimming: 11 bases; J trimming: 4 bases; junction bases outside the gene matches: 8. The CDR3 protein is CARQGVGYNSPLHF. Here the CDR3 DNA reads TGTGCCCGGCAGGGGGTGGGATATAATTCACCCCTCCACTTT.

Points on this clone: At one boundary the junction diverges from the germline segment, which might be a read error. This CDR3 is also generated by other DNA sequences in the sample. The CDR3 DNA reads as TGTGCCAGCAGCTCCGAAGGGGAACCCTATAATTCCCCCCTCCACTTT. It yields the protein CASSSEGEPYNSPLHF. The genes are TRBV5-6 and TRBJ1-6; D is possibly TRBD1 (5 bases). Germline loops: CDR1 SGHDT, CDR2 YYEEEE. The CDR3 spans 16 residues.

This chain uses TRBV6-1 with TRBJ1-1, with D perhaps TRBD1 (5 bases). The germline V gene has CDR1 MNHNS and CDR2 SASEGT. The CDR3 is 13 amino acids. V dropped 4 bases and J dropped 1 base, with 7 bases sitting between them. CDR3 bases: TGTGCCAGCAGTGGGAGGGGGAACACTGAAGCTTTCTTT. Its translation: CASSGRGNTEAFF.

DNA for the CDR3: TGCGCCAGCAGCCAAAGGAGGGGGCAAGATGGCTACACCTTC. Its translation: CASSQRRGQDGYTF. V and J are TRBV4-3 and TRBJ1-2, with 7 bases identical to TRBD1. Germline V gene sequence: CDR1 LGHNA, CDR2 YSLEER. This CDR3 is 14 amino acids long. V lost 2 bases, J lost 6 bases, and 6 bases stayed unmatched.

The J gene is TRBJ2-7, the V gene TRBV7-2; 7 bases match TRBD2. This CDR3 contains 15 residues. Trimming cost V 2 bases and J 4 bases; bases outside gene matches: 8. From germline, CDR1 is SGHTA and CDR2 FQGNSA. Here the CDR3 DNA reads TGTGCCAGCAGCTTACCCAGCGGGGCTGTTTACGAGCAGTACTTC. This translates into CASSLPSGAVYEQYF.

In nucleotides, the CDR3 is TGTGCCAGCAGGGCCCCCCGGGACAGGCCCTACAATGAGCAGTTCTTC. This codes for CASRAPRDRPYNEQFF. The rearrangement links TRBV2 to TRBJ2-1; 8 positions agree with TRBD1. The junction had 9 bases not matched to a gene; V was cut back by 6 bases and J by 2 bases. The germline V gene encodes CDR1 SNHLY and CDR2 FYNNEI. The CDR3 spans 16 residues.

The J gene is TRBJ2-2, the V gene TRBV5-4, with D possibly TRBD2 on 5 matching bases. CDR3 size: 14 residues. V gave up 4 bases and J gave up 7 bases, with 14 bases separating them. Germline CDR1 SGHNT, CDR2 YYREEE (reference sequence). CDR3 protein: CASSPYGLNGELFF. As DNA, the CDR3 is TGTGCCAGCAGCCCTTATGGACTGAACGGGGAGCTGTTTTTT.